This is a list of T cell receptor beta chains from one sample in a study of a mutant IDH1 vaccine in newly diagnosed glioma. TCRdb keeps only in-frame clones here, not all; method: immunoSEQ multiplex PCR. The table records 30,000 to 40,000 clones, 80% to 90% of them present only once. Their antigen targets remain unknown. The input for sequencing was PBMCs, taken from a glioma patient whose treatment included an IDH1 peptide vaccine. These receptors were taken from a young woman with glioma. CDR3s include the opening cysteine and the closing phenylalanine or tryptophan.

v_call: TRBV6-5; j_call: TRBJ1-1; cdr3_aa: CASFWLAEAFF
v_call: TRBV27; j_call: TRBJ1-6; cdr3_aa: CASSPRGSPLHF
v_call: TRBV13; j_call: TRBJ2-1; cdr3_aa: CASSPRNGGASKFF
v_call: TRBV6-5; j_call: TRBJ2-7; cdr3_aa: CASSRGLADEQYF
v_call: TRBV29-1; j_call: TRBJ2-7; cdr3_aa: CSVEVDYEQYF
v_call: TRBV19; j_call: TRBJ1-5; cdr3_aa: CASSAGLQYGNQPQHF
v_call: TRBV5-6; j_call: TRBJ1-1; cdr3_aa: CASSLTGPTEAFF
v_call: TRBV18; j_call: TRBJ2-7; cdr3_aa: CASWGGVHEQYF
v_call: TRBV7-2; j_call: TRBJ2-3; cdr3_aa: CASSFWGGRDTQYF
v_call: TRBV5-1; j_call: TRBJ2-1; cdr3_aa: CASSLLGPEQFF
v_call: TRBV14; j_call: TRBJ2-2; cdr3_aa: CASSQASGLAGELFF
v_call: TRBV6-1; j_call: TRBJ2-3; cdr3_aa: CATSSPSTDTQYF
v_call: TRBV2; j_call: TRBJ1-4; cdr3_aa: CASTNGGFNEKLFF
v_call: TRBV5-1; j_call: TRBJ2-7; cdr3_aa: CASSLDFYEQYF
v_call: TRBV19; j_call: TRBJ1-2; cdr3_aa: CASSIGQGYGYTF
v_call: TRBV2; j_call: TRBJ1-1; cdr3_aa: CASTEGTEAFF
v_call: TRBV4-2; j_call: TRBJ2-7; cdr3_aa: CASSPPAGSSYEQYF
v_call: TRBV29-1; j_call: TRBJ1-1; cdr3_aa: CSASRDVHTEAFF
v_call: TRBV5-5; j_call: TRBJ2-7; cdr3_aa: CASSLYGGTTYEQYF
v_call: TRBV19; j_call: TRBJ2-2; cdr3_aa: CASRDRETGELFF
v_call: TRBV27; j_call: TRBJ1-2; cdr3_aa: CASSLGMWAVDGYTF
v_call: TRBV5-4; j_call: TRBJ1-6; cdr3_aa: CASSLYRPSNSPLHF
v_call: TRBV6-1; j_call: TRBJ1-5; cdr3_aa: CASSGASLSQPQHF
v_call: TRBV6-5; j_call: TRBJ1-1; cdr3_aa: CASSYLGRENTEAFF
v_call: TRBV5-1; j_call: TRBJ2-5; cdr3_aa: CASSSSGGGETQYF
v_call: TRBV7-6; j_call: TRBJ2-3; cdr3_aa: CASSSLVGAATDTQYF
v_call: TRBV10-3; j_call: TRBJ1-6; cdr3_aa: CATTPGLDSPLHF
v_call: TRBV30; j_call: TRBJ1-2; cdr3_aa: CAWGGEWVNGYTF
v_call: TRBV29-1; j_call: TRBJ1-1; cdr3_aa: CSVTPSRQGQLDTEAFF